The rows below give T cell receptor beta chains drawn from one sample of a study of blood T cell repertoires in COVID-19. Sequencing was performed with immunoSEQ multiplex PCR; in TCRdb, only in-frame clones are kept and a portion is missing. In the table there are some 370,000 clones, around 90% of which are singletons. The sequencing sample was made of peripheral blood. These receptor sequences come from a man aged 18 to 30 with active or convalescent COVID-19. Each CDR3 is given with its conserved first and last residue. D genes are given only for firm matches. Expanded clones get a size class; other rows say once, few or many, or leave the size out.

d_call	v_call	clone_size	j_call	cdr3_aa	cdr3_nt
TRBD2	TRBV6-2/TRBV6-3	-	TRBJ2-7	CASSYRTSGIYEQYF	TGTGCCAGCAGTTACAGGACTAGCGGGATTTACGAGCAGTACTTC
TRBD1	TRBV25-1	-	TRBJ1-3	CASSAGQGTGNTIYF	TGTGCCAGCAGTGCCGGACAGGGGACTGGAAACACCATATATTTT
TRBD1	TRBV11-1	once	TRBJ1-2	CASTPGGAYGYTF	TGTGCCAGCACCCCAGGGGGCGCGTATGGCTACACCTTC
-	TRBV19	-	TRBJ2-7	CASCDKLYEQYF	TGTGCCAGTTGTGACAAACTCTACGAGCAGTACTTC
TRBD2	TRBV11-2	-	TRBJ2-3	CASSPIRGGAWDTQYF	TGTGCCAGCAGCCCAATTCGCGGGGGGGCTTGGGATACGCAGTATTTT
-	TRBV6-5	-	TRBJ1-2	CASSYRGYGYTF	TGTGCCAGCAGTTACAGAGGGTATGGCTACACCTTC
-	TRBV7-2	-	TRBJ2-1	CASSLAQGNEQFF	TGTGCCAGCAGCTTAGCACAGGGCAATGAGCAGTTCTTC
TRBD2	TRBV6-5	once	TRBJ2-7	CASSYNSGGSYEQYF	TGTGCCAGCAGTTACAATAGCGGGGGTTCCTACGAGCAGTACTTC
-	TRBV7-6	-	TRBJ2-7	CASSLARGEQYF	TGTGCCAGCAGCTTAGCAAGAGGCGAGCAGTACTTC
TRBD1	TRBV29-1	-	TRBJ2-7	CSAHSQDRLSYEQYF	TGCAGCGCCCATTCCCAGGACAGGCTATCCTACGAGCAGTACTTC
-	TRBV6-5	-	TRBJ2-6	CASSFKGAGANVLTF	TGTGCCAGCAGTTTTAAGGGCGCGGGGGCCAACGTGCTGACTTTC
-	TRBV27	-	TRBJ2-1	CASSTQGWNEQFF	TGTGCCAGCAGTACACAGGGTTGGAATGAGCAGTTCTTC
-	TRBV11-1	-	TRBJ1-3	CASRSRTGNTIYF	TGTGCCAGCAGGTCTAGAACTGGAAACACCATATATTTT
TRBD1	TRBV30	-	TRBJ1-2	CAWSITTQDRAFGYGYTF	TGTGCCTGGAGTATCACGACCCAGGACAGGGCGTTTGGGTATGGCTACACCTTC
-	TRBV28	-	TRBJ1-6	CASIKTGDLGSPLHF	TGTGCCAGCATCAAAACGGGGGACCTAGGTTCACCCCTCCACTTT
-	TRBV7-9	-	TRBJ1-2	CASSPQGDYGYTF	TGTGCCAGCAGCCCACAAGGGGACTATGGCTACACCTTC
-	TRBV10-3	-	TRBJ2-3	CAISESGRTDTQYF	TGTGCCATCAGTGAGTCTGGGCGCACAGATACGCAGTATTTT